A selection of T cell receptor beta chains follows, all from one sample in a study of T cells expressing NK-cell markers. TCRdb processed the 5' RACE reads again and assigns one entry to each CDR3 protein, with no DNA. The sample shows fewer than 550,000 distinct CDR3 sequences, and around 1.4% sits with its ten largest clones. Sequencing was performed on blood T cells: a sorted CD56 or NKG2C T cell subset, CD4+ or CD8+ T cells, or bulk PBMC T cells (not recorded which). The receptors stem from a woman aged 45-65 years in good health. CDR3s include the opening cysteine and the closing phenylalanine or tryptophan.

TRBJ1-2 | TRBV12-3/TRBV12-4 | CASSLGGQHPNYGYTF
TRBJ1-2 | TRBV6-1 | CASSEVVGGLGEGYTF
TRBJ1-1 | TRBV20-1 | CSALKPTGGDTEAFF
TRBJ1-4 | TRBV2 | CASTYMRGLLEKLFF
TRBJ2-1 | TRBV27 | CASRETGVFYNEQFF
TRBJ2-7 | TRBV3-1 | CASSGRRYGYEQYF
TRBJ2-2 | TRBV7-8 | CASSFSRVVGELFF
TRBJ1-5 | TRBV4-1 | CASSQGQGKNQPQHF
TRBJ2-1 | TRBV5-1 | CASSLGPRTSGRDEQFF
TRBJ1-3 | TRBV12-3/TRBV12-4 | CASRLSTSGNTIYF
TRBJ2-3 | TRBV20-1 | CSASGGVGGADTQYF
TRBJ2-2 | TRBV30 | CAWSVIGGAQGELFF
TRBJ2-3 | TRBV7-6 | CASSTRDTDTQYF
TRBJ1-6 | TRBV25-1 | CASSVSLGWDSPLHF
TRBJ2-3 | TRBV20-1 | CSARPSVDTQYF
TRBJ1-2 | TRBV4-2 | CATRGRGVGYTF
TRBJ1-5 | TRBV5-1 | CASSRSGAAHQPQHF
TRBJ2-3 | TRBV25-1 | CASSESGSRTDTQYF
TRBJ2-7 | TRBV12-3/TRBV12-4 | CASTQGKNEQYF
TRBJ1-2 | TRBV2 | CASSDLDQGFGYTF
TRBJ2-1 | TRBV5-1 | CASSFVGGRNEQFF
TRBJ1-1 | TRBV3-1 | CASSQGTGTEAFF
TRBJ2-5 | TRBV10-2 | CASGSEETQYF
TRBJ2-7 | TRBV18 | CASSGMGEQYF
TRBJ2-2 | TRBV24-1 | CATSDPTPAELFFF
TRBJ2-5 | TRBV24-1 | CATSSGTGLETQYF
TRBJ2-1 | TRBV10-3 | CASRLVNEQFF
TRBJ2-1 | TRBV20-1 | CSAQPSSLNNEQFF
TRBJ2-4 | TRBV29-1 | CSVNAAGDKNIQYF
TRBJ1-1 | TRBV21-1 | CASSKSFQAERPNFRNTEAFF
TRBJ1-2 | TRBV4-2 | CASSPAGGNYGYTF
TRBJ2-1 | TRBV12-3/TRBV12-4 | CASRFGLMEEFF
TRBJ2-1 | TRBV5-1 | CASSSTWDSSIGEQFF
TRBJ2-4 | TRBV12-3/TRBV12-4 | CASSPPWGDPVFKNIQYF
TRBJ1-2 | TRBV5-1 | CASSLGGQGAGGYTF
TRBJ2-3 | TRBV29-1 | CSVPPRRAGTDTQYF
TRBJ2-7 | TRBV12-3/TRBV12-4 | CASSHSAGTSIYEQYF
TRBJ2-7 | TRBV6-5 | CASIPPGGPSGEQYF
TRBJ2-6 | TRBV30 | CAWSSGGQGKVSGANVLTF
TRBJ1-5 | TRBV5-8 | CASSLRATNTVGNQPQHF
TRBJ1-1 | TRBV7-3 | CASSARQGMNTEAFF
TRBJ2-1 | TRBV25-1 | CASSDPDRIYNEQFF
TRBJ2-1 | TRBV4-2 | CASSPQSSGLNNEQFF
TRBJ2-2 | TRBV29-1 | CSAEDRRNTGELFF
TRBJ2-2 | TRBV9 | CASSGQGTGGKGGELFF
TRBJ2-7 | TRBV10-3 | CAISEASSKQYF
TRBJ2-2 | TRBV28 | CAARSAGAPGELFF
TRBJ2-3 | TRBV3-1 | CASSHATDTQYF
TRBJ1-2 | TRBV2 | CASSEVGRGRDGYTF
TRBJ1-2 | TRBV9 | CASSVADGAYGYTF
TRBJ1-5 | TRBV4-1 | CASSPEVTTDQPQHF
TRBJ2-5 | TRBV7-8 | CASSLVGSGEIQETQYF
TRBJ2-1 | TRBV6-5 | CASNNPLGTSGSNEQFF
TRBJ1-2 | TRBV29-1 | CSVYRAISYGYTF
TRBJ2-7 | TRBV20-1 | CSALRGQGIRYEQYF
TRBJ2-4 | TRBV15 | CATSRDRVNGGNIQYF
TRBJ2-7 | TRBV11-3 | CASSLLIGGMQYF
TRBJ2-5 | TRBV7-9 | CASSTKREGETQYF